Sequencing of this T cell receptor (beta chain) was carried out in a study of T cells after yellow fever vaccination. Study in general: Any fraction with a low cell number was prepared using SMART-Seq v4 Ultra Low Input. General study findings and limits: High-abundance clonotypes from the bulk population could contaminate FACS-sorted repertoires. Weaker, the secondary response had a peak occurring faster, on day 5 versus 15.

5'RACE template switching generated TCR cDNA, adding a universal primer site and UMIs. TCRdb used MiXCR to reprocess the 5' RACE reads, holding one entry per CDR3 protein. Of around 610,000 distinct CDR3 sequences detected, less than 15% appear once; the ten largest clones hold around an eighth. There are a few counts of this clonotype. Antigen unknown. This CDR3 has 13 amino acids. Germline V gene sequence: CDR1 SGHKS, CDR2 YYEKEE (reference sequence). V lost 4 bases and J 4 bases, leaving 12 bases between the germline ends. The rearrangement uses TRBV5-5 and TRBJ2-7; D is possibly TRBD1 (5 bases). The source of this sequence is a man aged 25 to 40 who received the YFV17D yellow fever vaccine. This sample comprised PBMCs, obtained on the day of the yellow fever booster vaccination. CDR3 nucleotides: TGTGCCAGCAGCAGGGGCTCCCCTTACGAGCAGTACTTC. Translation: CASSRGSPYEQYF. Variable domain in full (rest from reference TRBV5-5 and TRBJ2-7): DAGVTQSPTHLIKTRGQQVTLRCSPISGHKSVSWYQQVLGQGPQFIFQYYEKEERGRGNFPDRFSARQFPNYSSELNVNALLLGDSALYLCASSRGSPYEQYFGPGTRLTVT.